A single sample gave rise to the 4 T cell receptor beta chains below, sequenced in a study of T cells after posttransplantation cyclophosphamide. Assay: immunoSEQ multiplex PCR; the TCRdb copy retains only in-frame clones and omits some. The sample gives tens of thousands of clones, none seen only once, and the top ten clones hold roughly 1.5%. The sequencing sample was made of PBMCs. The receptors here all came from a man aged 45-65 years in good health, CMV-negative, and a related stem cell transplant donor.

This clone appeared many times. The chain combines TRBV27 with TRBJ2-2; 8 bases fit TRBD2. Germline V gene sequence: CDR1 MNHEY, CDR2 SMNVEV (reference sequence). There are 15 residues in the CDR3. The V gene end was trimmed by 5 bases and the J gene end by 3 bases; junction bases not matched to a gene: 5. The CDR3 region has the DNA TGTGCCAGCAGTCGGACTAGCCTCGACACCGGGGAGCTGTTTTTT. Protein: CASSRTSLDTGELFF.

This clone was seen ten or more times. The chain is built from TRBV5-1 and TRBJ2-2; TRBD1 might be the D (6 bases). The V gene lost 7 bases and the J gene lost 2 bases, with 15 bases spanning the gap. Looked up from germline, CDR1 is SGHRS and CDR2 is YFSETQ. There are 15 residues in the CDR3. The CDR3 DNA reads as TGCGCCAGCGGCCTTTTGGGGGCTAACACCGGGGAGCTGTTTTTT. It specifies CASGLLGANTGELFF.

This clone was observed many times. The chain employs TRBV6-1 and TRBJ1-1, with TRBD1 matching 7 bases. The junction had 9 bases not matched to a gene; V was cut back by 5 bases and J by 3 bases. Germline V gene sequence: CDR1 MNHNS, CDR2 SASEGT. The CDR3 sequence is 15 residues long. Written as DNA, the CDR3 is TGTGCCAGCAGTAGAGAGACTCAGGGGGACACTGAAGCTTTCTTT. Translating gives CASSRETQGDTEAFF.

This clone has ten or more counts. The chain links TRBV29-1 to TRBJ1-4, with D tentatively TRBD1 (5 bases). V gave up 1 base and J gave up 5 bases, with 11 bases separating them. The V gene's germline CDR1 is SQVTM and CDR2 ANQGSEA. The CDR3 is 14 amino acids. The CDR3 protein is CSVEGSGNNEKLFF. In DNA, the CDR3 is TGCAGCGTTGAAGGATCAGGGAACAATGAAAAACTGTTTTTT.